This T cell receptor beta chain derives from a study of T-cell memory formation after mild COVID-19. TCRdb redid the calling of the 5' RACE reads with MiXCR, one entry per CDR3 protein. The sample shows some 450,000 distinct CDR3 sequences, roughly 20% of them seen only once. The TCR originated in an adult woman who had mild COVID-19 (a few samples of this study predate the infection). Cell type and time point are not known. The sample taken for sequencing was PBMCs or a T cell subset sorted from them (not recorded which).

CDR3 nucleotides: TGTGCCAGCGGGACTAGCGGGATGTACGAGCAGTACTTC. As protein: CASGTSGMYEQYF. This chain joins TRBV27 and TRBJ2-7, with 13 bases aligning to TRBD2. V trimming: 8 bases; J trimming: 4 bases; junction bases outside the gene matches: 2. The CDR3 covers 13 residues. Germline assignment: CDR1 MNHEY and CDR2 SMNVEV (reference sequence).